One sample yielded the 27 T cell receptor beta chains listed below, sequenced in a study of blood T cell repertoires in COVID-19. Libraries were prepared by immunoSEQ multiplex PCR; TCRdb keeps only in-frame clonotypes and omits some of them. The table shows about 36,000 clones, with roughly four fifths occurring only once. Sequenced: peripheral blood. The receptor set was obtained from a human donor in a cohort sampled during active or convalescent COVID-19. The donor label of this sample is uncertain.

The chain is built from TRBV4-2 and TRBJ2-1, with 9 bases fitting TRBD2. V dropped 1 base and J dropped 8; count of bases not matched to a gene: 6. Germline-derived CDR1 and CDR2 are LGHNA and YNFKEQ. This CDR3 has 15 amino acids. CDR3 protein: CASSQGREGPYEQFF. The CDR3 bases are TGTGCCAGCAGCCAAGGGCGGGAGGGCCCCTATGAGCAGTTCTTC.

The CDR3 region is CASSLEGREAADTQYF. CDR3 bases: TGCGCCAGCAGCTTGGAAGGGCGGGAGGCCGCAGATACGCAGTATTTT. The chain employs TRBV5-1 and TRBJ2-3; TRBD2 aligns across 8 bases. The CDR3 contains 16 residues. V dropped 0 bases and J dropped 4; count of bases not matched to a gene: 7. CDR1 SGHRS and CDR2 YFSETQ come from the germline V gene.

The chain carries TRBV6-5 and TRBJ1-1; the D gene is possibly TRBD1 (6 bases). This CDR3 is 13 amino acids long. Germline V gives CDR1 MNHEY, CDR2 SVGAGI. V was cut by 6 bases and J by 6 bases, with 14 bases left in between. CDR3 region: CASRDRQAAEAFF. The CDR3 DNA reads as TGTGCCAGCAGGGACAGACAGGCCGCTGAAGCTTTCTTT.

The rearrangement links TRBV7-2 to TRBJ2-7, with a weak D call TRBD2 (7 bases). Per the germline V gene, CDR1 is SGHTA and CDR2 is FQGNSA. The germline V and J ends were trimmed by 1 base and 2 bases, with 18 bases remaining between them. The CDR3 sequence is 17 residues long. As DNA, the CDR3 is TGTGCCAGCAGCTTAGGGCCCGCGGGGGCGATCACCTACGAGCAGTACTTC. Encoded protein: CASSLGPAGAITYEQYF.

The chain recombines TRBV6-5 with TRBJ2-7, with 8 nucleotides matching TRBD2. In germline, CDR1 is MNHEY, CDR2 SVGAGI. Trimming at V came to 11 bases and at J to 2 bases, leaving 2 bases not matched to a gene. This CDR3 spans 11 amino acids. The CDR3 reads CASRGAYEQYF. CDR3 coding DNA: TGTGCCTCGCGGGGGGCCTACGAGCAGTACTTC.

The chain employs TRBV24-1 and TRBJ1-1; 9 positions match TRBD1. The CDR3 runs 16 residues. From germline, CDR1 is KGHDR and CDR2 SFDVKD. V trimming: 3 bases; J trimming: 1 base; junction bases outside the gene matches: 5. Written as DNA, the CDR3 is TGTGCCACCAGTGATCTAGGGACAGGGACGAACACTGAAGCTTTCTTT. Its protein product is CATSDLGTGTNTEAFF.

This clone appeared a few times. V is TRBV7-3 and J is TRBJ2-1; 8 bases line up with TRBD2. Trimming cost V 3 bases and J 5 bases; bases outside gene matches: 0. This CDR3 has 13 residues. Germline CDR1 reads SGHTA; CDR2 reads FQGTGA. The CDR3 region is CASSFGRDNEQFF. In nucleotides, the CDR3 is TGTGCCAGCAGCTTCGGGAGGGACAATGAGCAGTTCTTC.

This clone was counted a single time. The J gene is TRBJ2-3, the V gene TRBV5-1, with D possibly being TRBD2 (7 bases). From germline, CDR1 is SGHRS and CDR2 YFSETQ. V lost 4 bases to trimming and J lost 6 bases, with 15 bases between them. This CDR3 is 14 amino acids long. The CDR3 here is CASSPWTAGDTQYF. The CDR3 coding sequence is TGCGCCAGCAGCCCATGGACAGCGGGGGATACGCAGTATTTT.

V gene TRBV7-2 combines with J gene TRBJ2-7; the match to TRBD1 covers 8 bases. V lost 0 bases and J lost 5; bases outside the gene matches: 9. The CDR3 contains 16 residues. Germline V gene sequence: CDR1 SGHTA, CDR2 FQGNSA. In DNA form, the CDR3 reads TGTGCCAGCAGCTTAGCTAAAGGCAGGGGGCATGACGAGCAGTACTTC. Amino acids: CASSLAKGRGHDEQYF. Supplemented by reference TRBV7-2 and TRBJ2-7, the full variable domain reads GAGVSQSPSNKVTEKGKDVELRCDPISGHTALYWYRQSLGQGLEFLIYFQGNSAPDKSGLPSDRFSAERTGGSVSTLTIQRTQQEDSAVYLCASSLAKGRGHDEQYFGPGTRLTVT.

The rearrangement uses TRBV29-1 and TRBJ1-3, with 8 bases lining up with TRBD1. The CDR3 extends over 14 amino acids. Per germline, CDR1 SQVTM and CDR2 ANQGSEA. Germline trimming cut 2 bases from V and 3 bases from J; bases unmatched to any gene: 3. Here the CDR3 reads CSVEQGAGGNTIYF. CDR3 bases: TGCAGCGTTGAACAGGGGGCAGGTGGAAACACCATATATTTT.

The chain uses TRBV20-1 and TRBJ2-1; D is possibly TRBD2 (5 bases). CDR3 length: 11 residues. V shed 6 bases and J shed 8 bases, with 11 bases lying between them. Germline V lookup: CDR1 DFQATT, CDR2 SNEGSKA (reference sequence). The CDR3 spells CSATTDYEQFF. DNA of the CDR3: TGCAGTGCCACGACGGACTATGAGCAGTTCTTC.

V gene TRBV2 combines with J gene TRBJ2-2, with a weak D call TRBD2 (6 bases). Between the trimmed V and J ends, which lost 8 bases and 6 bases, there was a span of 16 bases. This CDR3 has 14 amino acids. Germline loops: CDR1 SNHLY, CDR2 FYNNEI. CDR3 sequence (DNA): TGTGCCAGCGGCCGGGACTTTGATTCCGGGGAGCTGTTTTTT. Translating gives CASGRDFDSGELFF. The whole variable domain, filled in from reference TRBV2 and TRBJ2-2, reads EPEVTQTPSHQVTQMGQEVILRCVPISNHLYFYWYRQILGQKVEFLVSFYNNEISEKSEIFDDQFSVERPDGSNFTLKIRSTKLEDSAMYFCASGRDFDSGELFFGEGSRLTVL.

This rearrangement joins TRBV3-1 (or the pseudogene TRBV3-2) to TRBJ2-1; 9 bases align to TRBD2. There are 16 residues in the CDR3. V was pared by 3 bases and J by 10 bases, with 13 bases of the junction left unmatched. The germline V gene has CDR1 LGHDT and CDR2 YNNKEL (reference sequence). The CDR3 DNA follows: TGTGCCAGCAGCCAGGCCGCGGGAGGGCGAGGGAGCGAGCAGTTCTTC. Translated, it gives CASSQAAGGRGSEQFF.

This clone has just a few counts. CDR3 DNA: TGTGCCACCAGTCCCCCTTTCGGCACCGGGGAGCTGTTTTTT. Its protein is CATSPPFGTGELFF. The chain joins TRBV24-1 to TRBJ2-2; D is unclear. CDR3 size: 14 residues. The V end lost 6 bases, the J end lost 4 bases, and 11 bases lay between the germline ends. Germline V gene lookup returns CDR1 KGHDR and CDR2 SFDVKD.

The chain links TRBV28 to TRBJ2-7, with unresolved D. CDR3 length equals 14 residues. The germline gives CDR1 MDHEN, CDR2 SYDVKM. Trimming took off 6 bases at V and 1 base at J, with 13 bases between the two ends. This chain's CDR3 is CASSLRPSSYEQYF. In DNA form, the CDR3 reads TGTGCCAGCAGCCTGCGGCCCTCTTCCTACGAGCAGTACTTC.

The chain employs TRBV24-1 and TRBJ2-1; 10 bases are a match to TRBD2. CDR1 KGHDR and CDR2 SFDVKD come from the germline V gene. CDR3 length: 15 residues. V dropped 0 bases and J dropped 7; count of bases not matched to a gene: 2. The CDR3 here is CATSDLRTSGNEQFF. DNA of the CDR3: TGTGCCACCAGTGATTTGAGGACTAGCGGTAATGAGCAGTTCTTC.

This clone was recorded once. The chain links TRBV30 to TRBJ2-1; D possibly corresponds to TRBD2 (5 bases). V lost 2 bases and J 9 bases, leaving 14 bases between the germline ends. Germline V lookup: CDR1 GTSNPN, CDR2 SVGIG (reference sequence). CDR3 size: 13 residues. CDR3 in amino acids: CAWSSTDAGEQFF. The CDR3 region has the DNA TGTGCCTGGAGTTCAACCGACGCGGGTGAGCAGTTCTTC.

This clone was seen a handful of times. The V gene is TRBV2, the J gene TRBJ2-2; 10 bases fit TRBD2. The CDR3 length is 15 residues. Germline-derived CDR1 and CDR2 are SNHLY and FYNNEI. After removal of 6 bases from V and 6 bases from J, the junction contained 7 bases not matched to a gene. The CDR3 loop is CASRSTSGKSGELFF. The CDR3 nucleotides are TGTGCCAGCAGATCTACTAGCGGGAAGTCCGGGGAGCTGTTTTTT. Filled out from reference TRBV2 and TRBJ2-2, the complete variable domain reads EPEVTQTPSHQVTQMGQEVILRCVPISNHLYFYWYRQILGQKVEFLVSFYNNEISEKSEIFDDQFSVERPDGSNFTLKIRSTKLEDSAMYFCASRSTSGKSGELFFGEGSRLTVL.

This chain joins TRBV4-2 and TRBJ2-7; weak D call: TRBD1 (6 bases). The CDR3 has 14 amino acids. The ends were cut back, 1 base at V and 2 bases at J, with 9 bases in the middle. In germline, CDR1 is LGHNA, CDR2 YNFKEQ. As DNA, the CDR3 is TGTGCCAGCAGCCAAGGGAAGGGGGCCTACGAGCAGTACTTC. Translated, it gives CASSQGKGAYEQYF.

The chain has TRBV4-2 and TRBJ1-5, with D perhaps TRBD1 (6 bases). This CDR3 is built from 16 residues. CDR1 is LGHNA and CDR2 is YNFKEQ in the germline V gene. The V end lost 0 bases, the J end lost 5 bases, and 14 bases lay between the germline ends. This CDR3 is CASSQDAGTQDQPQHF. DNA of the CDR3: TGTGCCAGCAGCCAAGATGCCGGGACACAAGATCAGCCCCAGCATTTT.

As DNA, the CDR3 is TGCGCCAGCAGCCAAGCGGGAGGTCTCTACTACGAGCAGTACTTC. Its translation: CASSQAGGLYYEQYF. This chain joins TRBV4-1 and TRBJ2-7; TRBD2 agrees at 7 bases. Germline assignment: CDR1 MGHRA and CDR2 YSYEKL. The CDR3 is made up of 15 amino acids. Unmatched junction bases numbered 6, after V lost 1 base and J lost 3 bases.

This sequence joins TRBV19 and TRBJ1-2; 9 bases line up with TRBD1. The CDR3 totals 15 residues. V gave up 7 bases and J gave up 7 bases; unmatched junction bases: 13. Germline values: CDR1 LNHDA, CDR2 SQIVND (reference sequence). The CDR3 loop reads CASIEGRTGETGYTF. The CDR3 DNA reads TGTGCCAGTATCGAAGGAAGGACAGGGGAGACTGGCTACACCTTC.

The V call is TRBV13, the J call TRBJ2-7; 11 bases line up with TRBD2. V shed 5 bases and J 3 bases; nucleotides not matched to a gene: 12. The CDR3 has 17 residues. Germline lookup yields CDR1 PRHDT and CDR2 FYEKMQ (reference sequence). The CDR3 bases are TGTGCCAGCAGCCTCGGACTAGCGGGCTGGGTGGGCTACGAGCAGTACTTC. Its protein is CASSLGLAGWVGYEQYF.

This chain joins TRBV2 and TRBJ2-2; D may be TRBD1 (6 bases). Germline loops: CDR1 SNHLY, CDR2 FYNNEI. The CDR3 runs to 15 residues. V lost 5 bases to trimming and J lost 5 bases, with 15 bases between them. The CDR3 nucleotides read TGTGCCAGCAGTTTCGGAACAGGGCGGACCGGGGAGCTGTTTTTT. It is translated as CASSFGTGRTGELFF.

The chain links TRBV6-5 to TRBJ1-2; TRBD1 matches at 7 bases. Germline lookup yields CDR1 MNHEY and CDR2 SVGAGI. V shed 7 bases, J shed 4 bases, and the junction held 9 bases outside the gene matches. The CDR3 spans 14 residues. Written as DNA, the CDR3 is TGTGCCAGCACCGTGACAGGGACCCTCTATGGCTACACCTTC. Its translation is CASTVTGTLYGYTF.

V usage is TRBV4-3 and J usage is TRBJ1-2; TRBD1 matches 7 bases. CDR1 LGHNA and CDR2 YSLEER come from the germline V gene. The CDR3 loop spans 16 amino acids. The V and J ends lost 0 bases and 8 bases, in that order; junction bases with no gene match: 12. CDR3 amino acids: CASSQDWGEGARGYTF. CDR3 nucleotides: TGCGCCAGCAGCCAAGATTGGGGAGAGGGGGCGCGGGGCTACACCTTC.

This rearrangement joins TRBV5-1 to TRBJ2-7; 7 bases fit TRBD2. Trimming took 4 bases from V and 4 from J; bases not matched to a gene: 8. Germline loops: CDR1 SGHRS, CDR2 YFSETQ. The CDR3 runs to 14 residues. CDR3: CASSDGRGVYEQYF. As DNA, the CDR3 is TGCGCCAGCAGCGACGGACGGGGGGTGTACGAGCAGTACTTC.